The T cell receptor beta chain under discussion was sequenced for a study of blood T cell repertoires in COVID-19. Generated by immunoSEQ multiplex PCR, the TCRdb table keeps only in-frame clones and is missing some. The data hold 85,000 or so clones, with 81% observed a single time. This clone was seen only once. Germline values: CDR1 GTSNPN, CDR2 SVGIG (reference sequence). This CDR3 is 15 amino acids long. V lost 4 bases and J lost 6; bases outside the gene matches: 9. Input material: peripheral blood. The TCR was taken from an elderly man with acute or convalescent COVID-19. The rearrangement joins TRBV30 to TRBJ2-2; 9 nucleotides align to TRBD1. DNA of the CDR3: TGTGCCTGGACCCCGGGACAGGGTGGGGCCGGGGAGCTGTTTTTT. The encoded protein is CAWTPGQGGAGELFF. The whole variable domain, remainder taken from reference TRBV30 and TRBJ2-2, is SQTIHQWPATLVQPVGSPLSLECTVEGTSNPNLYWYRQAAGRGLQLLFYSVGIGQISSEVPQNLSASRPQDRQFILSSKKLLLSDSGFYLCAWTPGQGGAGELFFGEGSRLTVL.